This T cell receptor (beta chain) was observed in a study of vaccination effects on CD4 cells after COVID-19. Study in general: About 2 million PBMC were seeded per well and grown in the presence of around 10 IU/ml IL-2 and 9.5 to 10 ug/ml peptides.

Using immunoSEQ multiplex PCR, the repertoire was profiled, and TCRdb retains in-frame clones only, with some absent. This table has 35,000 to 40,000 clones, about four fifths appearing once. For this clone: The antigen is unknown.

Cultured cells yielded isolated CD4+ T cells after 10 to 11 days. From germline, CDR1 is LNHDA and CDR2 SQIVND (reference sequence). Trimming left V 1 base short and J 10 bases short, with 10 bases between. This CDR3 has 13 amino acids. J is TRBJ2-2 and V is TRBV19; no clear D gene. The sequence derives from a human donor who received a COVID-19 vaccine. The sample consisted of CD4+ T cells from PBMCs cultured without peptide, taken before COVID-19 vaccination. CDR3 sequence (DNA): TGTGCCAGTAGTATAGGGGCTTGGGCGGAGCTGTTTTTT. Protein: CASSIGAWAELFF.